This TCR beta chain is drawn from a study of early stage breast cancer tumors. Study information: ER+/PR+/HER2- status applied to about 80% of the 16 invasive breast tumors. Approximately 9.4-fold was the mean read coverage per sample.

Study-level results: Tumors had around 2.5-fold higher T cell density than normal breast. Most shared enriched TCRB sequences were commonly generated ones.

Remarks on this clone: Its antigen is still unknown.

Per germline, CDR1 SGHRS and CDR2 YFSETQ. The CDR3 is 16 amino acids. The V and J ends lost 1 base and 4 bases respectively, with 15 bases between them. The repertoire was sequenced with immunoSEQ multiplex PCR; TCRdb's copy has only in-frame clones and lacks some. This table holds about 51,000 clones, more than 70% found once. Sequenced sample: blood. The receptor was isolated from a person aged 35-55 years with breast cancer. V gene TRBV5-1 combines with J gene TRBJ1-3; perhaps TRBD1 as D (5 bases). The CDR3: CASSLRGGLAGNTIYF. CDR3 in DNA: TGCGCCAGCAGCTTGAGGGGTGGATTAGCGGGAAACACCATATATTTT. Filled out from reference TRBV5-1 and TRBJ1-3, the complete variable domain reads KAGVTQTPRYLIKTRGQQVTLSCSPISGHRSVSWYQQTPGQGLQFLFEYFSETQRNKGNFPGRFSGRQFSNSRSEMNVSTLELGDSALYLCASSLRGGLAGNTIYFGEGSWLTVV.